This TCR beta chain stems from a study of Graves' ophthalmopathy and Graves' hyperthyroidism (dated by TCRdb to the late 2010s). With regard to the full study: Peripheral blood was collected before any treatment was given, at the time of initial diagnosis. TCR beta repertoire signatures were used to distinguish Graves' ophthalmopathy from Graves' hyperthyroidism and to predict progression to ophthalmopathy. In total, approximately 140 blood samples were TCR-sequenced: approximately 42 ophthalmopathy, some 75 hyperthyroidism and approximately 17 hyperthyroidism-to-ophthalmopathy patients. To explore V-J signatures that distinguish ophthalmopathy from hyperthyroidism, a discovery set of under 110 patients was enrolled, made up of approximately 45 with ophthalmopathy and around 57 with stable hyperthyroidism. The independent validation cohort included about 20 hyperthyroidism patients plus 17 patients who later progressed from hyperthyroidism to ophthalmopathy. T-cell repertoires of thyroid tissue and blood were compared in over five hyperthyroidism patients. Once sampling was done, hyperthyroidism patients were given methimazole at a starting dose of 30 mg daily, while ophthalmopathy patients were given high-dose intravenous methylprednisolone. Summary of the overall study and its limitations: In validation, the model predicted ophthalmopathy progression with less than 71% sensitivity and 72% to 80% specificity; 12 predicted patients were CT-confirmed with GO in a median of around 6 months. Most of the expanded thyroid clonotypes with a frequency above 0.001 were also detected in blood, and it was suggested that the thyroid immune response may be reflected by blood repertoires. The 13-signature model separated ophthalmopathy from stable hyperthyroidism with 85% to 90% sensitivity and just under 84% specificity in cross-validation, and 80%/75% in the test set. Sample size was not predetermined statistically, and investigators were not blinded to group allocation.

The ophthalmopathy patients had moderately to severely active disease, with a Clinical Activity Score of 3 or higher, a NOSPECS grade of 4 or higher, and a disease duration of less than 3 months. Anyone with other autoimmune diseases, uncontrolled infections, pregnancy or lactation was excluded from the study. Diagnosis relied on clinical symptoms, serum thyroxine, TRAb, thyroid ultrasound and orbital computed tomography. Ficoll-Paque density gradient centrifugation was used to isolate PBMCs from around 10 ml of fresh peripheral blood. Trizol reagent was used to extract the total RNA, and its quality was then checked on an Agilent 2100 Bioanalyzer. The CDR3 runs 14 amino acids, cysteine and phenylalanine included. Just the 42-base CDR3 DNA is kept, in frame starting at base 1. CDR1 and CDR2 are drawn from the germline V gene: SGDLS, YYNGEE. V was cut back by 0 bases and J by 4 bases, leaving a gap of 11 bases between them.

TCR beta CDR3 regions were amplified from RNA transcripts for repertoire sequencing. The first round of RT-PCR was done with HTBI primers and the Qiagen OneStep RT-PCR kit, and was followed by a second round of multiplex PCR, then size selection and purification. Libraries were sequenced on an Illumina HiSeq2000 using paired-end 100 bp reads. As for the original processing: SOAPnuke was used to process the reads, throwing out any read that had adapters, had uncalled bases, had a mean Phred below 15, or lacked an exact constant-primer or identifier match. COPE v1.2.5 was used to merge high-quality paired reads. Clonotypes were defined as unique nucleotide sequences and were aligned to IMGT TRB V, D and J references using MiTCR v1.1. Only V-J combinations with frequency above 0.0001 were analysed, covering approximately 99% of repertoires. For each V-J combination, a TCR clonal expansion and chaos score was defined as F50 clonal expansion divided by the chaos observed in the TCRdist matrix. Features were reduced by Welch's t-statistics and random forest to 10 to 15 V-J combinations, which fed a naive Bayes classifier. Thyroid-blood repertoire similarity was quantified with the Morisita-Horn index. TCRdb reran the public reads through fastp at Q25 and MiXCR, keeping productive beta chains. Records with the same CDR3 protein are collapsed into one entry carrying the most frequent genes and DNA. Here the V and J calls rest on TCRdb's processing, not on the authors' analysis. A total of 240,000 or so distinct CDR3 sequences appear in this sample, 45% of them only once. The top ten clones comprise around half of the sample.

For this clonotype: This receptor's antigen is unknown. Per-base qualities were not stored, and no clone one base away is much larger.

The receptor was derived from an adult man with Graves' ophthalmopathy. Sequences were obtained from peripheral blood. This sequence uses TRBV9 and TRBJ2-7, and possibly TRBD2, on 5 matching bases. CDR3 sequence: CASSVGPGSYEQYF. The DNA sequence follows: TGTGCCAGCAGCGTAGGTCCGGGATCTTACGAGCAGTACTTC.